Following are 7 T cell receptor beta chains from one sample sequenced in a study of regulatory T cells in long-lasting Graves disease. Libraries of TCR beta came from iRepertoire HTBI primers plus Arm-PCR of CDR3 regions. TCRdb re-called the multiplex PCR reads with MiXCR, one entry per CDR3 protein. The sample consists of hundreds of thousands of distinct CDR3 sequences, 15% to 20% of them appearing once. Time point given: newly diagnosed GD, antithyroid drugs for less than 3 months. Generation of the TCR library employed RNA extracted from PBMCs. These same records also appear under a second study, on T cells in Graves' hyperthyroidism and ophthalmopathy.

The sample in question was peripheral blood mononuclear cells (PBMCs), obtained at new diagnosis, from a patient treated with antithyroid drugs. These receptors came from a woman in her 30s with Graves disease.

The rearrangement joins TRBV18 to TRBJ2-5; TRBD1 matches at 8 bases. V lost 1 base and J lost 4; bases outside the gene matches: 5. The CDR3 loop spans 15 amino acids. CDR1 and CDR2 (germline): KGHSH, LQKENI. CDR3 protein: CASSPQEGQGETQYF. DNA for the CDR3: TGTGCCAGCTCACCACAGGAAGGACAGGGAGAGACCCAGTACTTC.

The rearrangement links TRBV7-9 to TRBJ1-1, with D maybe TRBD1 (5 bases). Trimming cost V 2 bases and J 5 bases, with 15 bases left between them. CDR1 is SEHNR and CDR2 is FQNEAQ in the germline V gene (reference sequence). The CDR3 consists of 15 residues. CDR3 protein: CASSLLDSGVTEAFF. The CDR3 nucleotides read TGTGCCAGCAGCTTATTGGACTCGGGGGTTACTGAAGCTTTCTTT.

This clonotype came up once. V and J are TRBV4-1 and TRBJ1-5; 7 nucleotides line up with TRBD1. The junction had 5 bases not matched to a gene; V was cut back by 3 bases and J by 3 bases. The length of the CDR3 is 15 residues. Per germline, CDR1 MGHRA and CDR2 YSYEKL. CDR3 DNA sequence: TGCGCCAGCAGCCAGAATACAGGGGACAATCAGCCCCAGCATTTT. Translation: CASSQNTGDNQPQHF.

Many counts were recorded for this clonotype. V is TRBV2 and J is TRBJ2-5; D uncertain. With 7 bases removed from V and 5 bases from J, the gap between germline ends came to 5 bases. This CDR3 is 10 amino acids long. Germline assignment: CDR1 SNHLY and CDR2 FYNNEI. CDR3 nucleotide sequence: TGTGCCAGCAAATGGGAGACCCAGTACTTC. It specifies CASKWETQYF.

This clonotype was counted many times. At one of its ends the junction is not consistent with the germline gene, which may arise from a read error. The chain employs TRBV28 and TRBJ1-1; D unclear. Germline CDR1 MDHEN, CDR2 SYDVKM. This CDR3 has 14 amino acids. This CDR3 reads CASSLLGVNTEAFF. DNA of the CDR3: TGCGCCAGCAGCTTGCTTGGGGTTAACACTGAAGCTTTCTTT. The variable domain in full, with the rest retrieved from reference TRBV28 and TRBJ1-1, is DVKVTQSSRYLVKRTGEKVFLECVQDMDHENMFWYRQDPGLGLRLIYFSYDVKMKEKGDIPEGYSVSREKKERFSLILESASTNQTSMYLCASSLLGVNTEAFFGQGTRLTVV.

Remarks on this clonotype: This may come from a read error, since a much larger clone is one base off. V is TRBV2 and J is TRBJ1-2; D gene unclear. Germline V CDR1 and CDR2: SNHLY, FYNNEI. The CDR3 has 13 residues. Here the CDR3 DNA reads TGTGCCAGCAGCGGGCCGGGTAACCATGGCTACACCTTC. This gives the protein CASSGPGNHGYTF.

The chain recombines TRBV7-9 with TRBJ2-1; D might be TRBD2 (5 bases). The CDR3 is 15 amino acids. Germline assignment: CDR1 SEHNR and CDR2 FQNEAQ (reference sequence). V gave up 3 bases and J gave up 8 bases, with 17 bases separating them. The CDR3 region is CASSFLRSGLDEQFF. The CDR3 DNA reads TGTGCCAGCAGCTTTCTTCGGTCGGGGTTGGATGAGCAGTTCTTC. Complete variable domain (other parts from reference TRBV7-9 and TRBJ2-1): DTGVSQNPRHKITKRGQNVTFRCDPISEHNRLYWYRQTLGQGPEFLTYFQNEAQLEKSRLLSDRFSAERPKGSFSTLEIQRTEQGDSAMYLCASSFLRSGLDEQFFGPGTRLTVL.